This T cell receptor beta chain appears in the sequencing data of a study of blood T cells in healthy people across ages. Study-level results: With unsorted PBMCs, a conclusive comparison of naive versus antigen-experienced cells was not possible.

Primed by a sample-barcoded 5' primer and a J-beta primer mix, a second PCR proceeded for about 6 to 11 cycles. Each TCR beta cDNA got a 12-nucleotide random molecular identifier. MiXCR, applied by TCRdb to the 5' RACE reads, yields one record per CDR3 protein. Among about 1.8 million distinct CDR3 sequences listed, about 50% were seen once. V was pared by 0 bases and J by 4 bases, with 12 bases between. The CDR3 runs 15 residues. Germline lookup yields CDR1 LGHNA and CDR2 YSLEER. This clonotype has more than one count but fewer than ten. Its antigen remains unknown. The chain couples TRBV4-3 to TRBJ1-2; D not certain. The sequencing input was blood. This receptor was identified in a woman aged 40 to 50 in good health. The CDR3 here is CASSQDAPYSYGYTF. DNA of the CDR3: TGCGCCAGCAGCCAAGATGCCCCATATAGCTATGGCTACACCTTC.